The next 11 T cell receptor beta chains were all read from a single sample in a study of blood T cell repertoires in COVID-19. TCRdb's copy holds only in-frame clones and misses some; the assay was immunoSEQ multiplex PCR. The sample consists of about 120,000 clones, roughly 80% of them appearing once. Source material: peripheral blood. Receptor source: a human donor in a cohort sampled during active COVID-19.

The chain employs TRBV5-1 and TRBJ2-2; 7 bases agree with TRBD1. Looked up from germline, CDR1 is SGHRS and CDR2 is YFSETQ. V was clipped by 0 bases and J by 4 bases; unmatched bases: 6. The CDR3 is 16 amino acids. CDR3 nucleotide sequence: TGCGCCAGCAGCTTGGCCACAGGGGTGGGCACCGGGGAGCTGTTTTTT. Translation: CASSLATGVGTGELFF.

The sample holds one count of this clone. This chain uses TRBV5-1 with TRBJ1-1, with D maybe TRBD1 (5 bases). CDR1 and CDR2 (germline): SGHRS, YFSETQ. The germline V and J ends were trimmed by 5 bases and 3 bases, with 8 bases remaining between them. CDR3 size: 12 residues. This CDR3 reads CASRGGYTEAFF. CDR3 bases: TGCGCCAGCAGGGGGGGGTACACTGAAGCTTTCTTT.

The chain combines TRBV28 with TRBJ1-3, with 9 nucleotides matching TRBD1. This CDR3 is 18 amino acids long. V lost 6 bases, J lost 4 bases, and 16 bases stayed unmatched. CDR1 is MDHEN, CDR2 SYDVKM, per germline. The CDR3 loop reads CASSPGQGKSGTGNTIYF. The CDR3 DNA sequence: TGTGCCAGCAGCCCGGGACAGGGTAAATCTGGGACCGGAAACACCATATATTTT.

The chain uses TRBV5-6 and TRBJ2-5; D remains unclear. The length of the CDR3 is 14 residues. Trimming pared 4 bases from V and 5 bases from J, leaving 15 bases between. CDR1 and CDR2 (germline): SGHDT, YYEEEE. CDR3 in DNA: TGTGCCAGCAGCCCTGTTTTGAGTTGGGAGACCCAGTACTTC. This encodes CASSPVLSWETQYF.

The chain has TRBV7-2 and TRBJ1-1; 7 bases match TRBD1. V dropped 2 bases and J dropped 0; count of bases not matched to a gene: 12. The CDR3 consists of 18 residues. Germline V gene lookup returns CDR1 SGHTA and CDR2 FQGNSA. CDR3 in DNA: TGTGCCAGCAGCTTACCAGACAGGGTAGGAGGCATGAACACTGAAGCTTTCTTT. Amino acids: CASSLPDRVGGMNTEAFF.

This rearrangement joins TRBV13 to TRBJ2-3, with a tentative D call TRBD1 (6 bases). The CDR3 is 16 residues long. Trimming took 3 bases from V and 2 from J, leaving 15 bases between them. Germline assignment: CDR1 PRHDT and CDR2 FYEKMQ (reference sequence). CDR3 residues: CASSLQKGHDTDTQYF. The CDR3 DNA is TGTGCCAGCAGCTTGCAAAAGGGACATGACACAGATACGCAGTATTTT.

The genes are TRBV6-5 and TRBJ2-6, with unresolved D. This CDR3 spans 14 amino acids. The ends were cut back, 7 bases at V and 0 bases at J, with 7 bases in the middle. CDR1 and CDR2 (germline): MNHEY, SVGAGI. The CDR3 reads CASTQTSGANVLTF. The CDR3 DNA reads TGTGCCAGCACACAAACCTCTGGGGCCAACGTCCTGACTTTC.

This clone was seen just once. In nucleotides, the CDR3 is TGTGCCAGCAGCCCGGAGGGTTCCCGGAGGAGCGAGCAGTACTTC. Translated: CASSPEGSRRSEQYF. This chain connects TRBV6-5 to TRBJ2-7, with D perhaps matching TRBD2 (6 bases). The V and J ends lost 6 bases and 6 bases respectively, with 21 bases between them. Looked up from germline, CDR1 is MNHEY and CDR2 is SVGAGI. This CDR3 contains 15 residues.

CDR3 nucleotides: TGTGCCAGCAGTTCCCGCTCCTACGAGCAGTACTTC. Protein: CASSSRSYEQYF. The gene calls are TRBV6-2 or TRBV6-3 and TRBJ2-7; D is undetermined. The CDR3 consists of 12 residues. Germline V CDR1 and CDR2: MNHEY, SVGEGT. V gave up 4 bases and J gave up 0 bases, with 4 bases separating them.

The gene calls are TRBV2 and TRBJ2-7; the match to TRBD1 covers 7 bases. The V gene end was trimmed by 6 bases and the J gene end by 2 bases; junction bases not matched to a gene: 7. The CDR3 loop spans 14 amino acids. Germline lookup yields CDR1 SNHLY and CDR2 FYNNEI. CDR3 sequence (DNA): TGTGCCAGCAGCCGGGGACAGCCCCCCTACGAGCAGTACTTC. Its protein product is CASSRGQPPYEQYF.

The count of this clone is one. This sequence joins TRBV7-2 and TRBJ2-1; 7 bases line up with TRBD1. This CDR3 region has 15 residues. The V gene's germline CDR1 is SGHTA and CDR2 FQGNSA. V shed 3 bases, J shed 7 bases, and the junction held 9 bases outside the gene matches. The CDR3 nucleotides read TGTGCCAGCAGCTTTAGGGGGCTCAATGGGAATGAGCAGTTCTTC. Protein: CASSFRGLNGNEQFF. Based on the CDR3 plus reference TRBV7-2 and TRBJ2-1, the full variable domain is GAGVSQSPSNKVTEKGKDVELRCDPISGHTALYWYRQSLGQGLEFLIYFQGNSAPDKSGLPSDRFSAERTGGSVSTLTIQRTQQEDSAVYLCASSFRGLNGNEQFFGPGTRLTVL.